This T cell receptor beta chain was sequenced during a study of T cell responses to AZD1222 COVID-19 vaccine. General study findings and limits: Repertoire sampling happened only post peak T cell response. White British people made up most donors, females outnumbered males, and clonal diversity was possibly underestimated.

With respect to this clone: Its antigen is as yet unknown.

Some clones are missing from TCRdb's copy, which holds only in-frame ones; the method was immunoSEQ multiplex PCR. Of 100,000 to 150,000 clones in the sample, about 90% were seen once. The sample in question was peripheral blood, obtained on day 0 of AZD1222 vaccination. This TCR was recovered from an adult in good health.

In DNA, the CDR3 is TGTGCCAGCAGTTGGTTGGTGGGACATCAGCCCCAGCATTTT. It is translated as CASSWLVGHQPQHF. The J gene is TRBJ1-5, the V gene TRBV7-7, with D possibly matching TRBD1 (5 bases). The CDR3 contains 14 residues. The V gene lost 6 bases and the J gene lost 5 bases, with 14 bases spanning the gap. The germline CDR1 and CDR2 sequences are SSHAT and FNYEAQ (reference sequence). The complete variable domain, with remaining parts taken from reference TRBV7-7 and TRBJ1-5, reads GAGVSQSPRYKVTKRGQDVTLRCDPISSHATLYWYQQALGQGPEFLTYFNYEAQPDKSGLPSDRFSAERPEGSISTLTIQRTEQRDSAMYRCASSWLVGHQPQHFGDGTRLSIL.